This paragraph covers one T cell receptor beta chain sequence. Its antigen remains unidentified. This record comes from a study of cytomegalovirus exposure and HLA in healthy donors. General observations from the study: The study labeled approximately 150 TCR beta chains cytomegalovirus-associated.

Trimming took 4 bases from V and 1 from J, leaving 17 bases between them. The CDR3 is 16 residues long. CDR1 is SGHKS, CDR2 YYEKEE, per germline (reference sequence). In the PCR, 60 Vbeta and 13 Jbeta primers were used. Measured with immunoSEQ multiplex PCR; TCRdb has only the in-frame clones, and not every one. This sample yields over 45,000 clones, of which roughly 83% are seen a single time; 4.3% belongs to the top ten. The TCR originated in a young man in good health and CMV-seronegative. V usage is TRBV5-5 and J usage is TRBJ2-5, with D uncertain. The sample taken for sequencing was PBMCs. The CDR3 bases are TGTGCCAGCAGCCTGGAGCCAATTAGTCCCCAAGAGACCCAGTACTTC. Its protein product is CASSLEPISPQETQYF.